Listed below are T cell receptor beta chains from one sample, sequenced in a study of T cell responses to AZD1222 COVID-19 vaccine. Using immunoSEQ multiplex PCR, the repertoire was profiled, and TCRdb retains in-frame clones only, with some absent. This sample has around 160,000 clones; roughly nine tenths occur once, and the top ten carry 3.8%. Source: peripheral blood, taken 28 days after the second AZD1222 dose. The receptor source for this set is an adult who received the AZD1222 COVID-19 vaccine. CDR3s include the opening cysteine and the closing phenylalanine or tryptophan. D genes are given only for firm matches. Where a row states a size, it is once, few, many or the class of an expanded clone; other rows omit it.

>-|TRBJ1-2|12|TRBV9|-
TGTGCCGCCCAGTTAGCTAACTATGGCTACACCTTC
CAAQLANYGYTF
>TRBD2|TRBJ2-1|16|TRBV6-2/TRBV6-3|-
TGTGCCAGCAACCCGCGACTAGCGGCCTCCTACAATGAGCAGTTCTTC
CASNPRLAASYNEQFF
>-|TRBJ1-1|16|TRBV4-1|once
TGCGCCAGCAGCCAAGAGTCGGGCAGGGAGAACACTGAAGCTTTCTTT
CASSQESGRENTEAFF
>-|TRBJ1-6|19|TRBV18|-
TGTGCCAGCTCACCAATCGGGGTGTCGGCAGGGGCTAATAATTCACCCCTCCACTTT
CASSPIGVSAGANNSPLHF
>-|TRBJ1-2|13|TRBV7-8|-
TGTGCCAGCAGTCCAGGTGGGAGGTATGGCTACACCTTC
CASSPGGRYGYTF
>TRBD1|TRBJ1-6|15|TRBV18|-
TGTGCCAGCTCAGTGGGACAGGGGAGCAATTCACCCCTCCACTTT
CASSVGQGSNSPLHF
>-|TRBJ1-1|16|TRBV2|many
TGTGCCAGCAGCGCCCGGAGCAGCTGGGAGAACACTGAAGCTTTCTTT
CASSARSSWENTEAFF
>-|TRBJ1-6|15|TRBV19|-
TGTGCCAGTAGTATAGAATTGGGGGTGTCGCCACCCCTCCACTTT
CASSIELGVSPPLHF
>-|TRBJ1-1|13|TRBV27|-
TGTGCCAGCAGTTGGGTCGGGAACACTGAAGCTTTCTTT
CASSWVGNTEAFF
>-|TRBJ2-7|15|TRBV12-5|-
TGTGCTAGTGGTAGGCCGCCGACGGGTTCCTACGAGCAGTACTTC
CASGRPPTGSYEQYF
>-|TRBJ1-3|13|TRBV6-5|-
TGTGCCAGCGGACTGCTCTCTGGAAACACCATATATTTT
CASGLLSGNTIYF
>-|TRBJ1-4|15|TRBV7-2|-
TGTGCCAGCAGCCTAGGGGGGCCCTTTAGTGAAAAACTGTTTTTT
CASSLGGPFSEKLFF
>-|TRBJ1-2|13|TRBV12-3/TRBV12-4|-
TGTGCCAGCAGTTTCGACAGCAACTATGGCTACACCTTC
CASSFDSNYGYTF
>TRBD1|TRBJ2-6|17|TRBV7-2|-
TGTGCCAGCAGCTTACGCCCAGGGGGCGCTGGGGCCAACGTCCTGACTTTC
CASSLRPGGAGANVLTF
>-|TRBJ1-1|19|TRBV5-1|-
TGCGCCAGCGCCCCATCGGGAATCGGAAGGGGTGCCATGAACACTGAAGCTTTCTTT
CASAPSGIGRGAMNTEAFF
>-|TRBJ1-2|14|TRBV6-5|-
TGTGCCAGCAGCCCACGACAGCTTAACTATGGCTACACCTTC
CASSPRQLNYGYTF
>-|TRBJ2-3|14|TRBV30|-
TGTGCCTGGAGTGTAAGTGGGAGCACAGATACGCAGTATTTT
CAWSVSGSTDTQYF